This T cell receptor (beta chain) is drawn from a study of neurological immune-mediated disorders. This clonotype was seen many times. Described time point: technical triplicate 3. Trimming at V came to 5 bases and at J to 2 bases, leaving 11 bases not matched to a gene. This CDR3 comprises 17 residues. Germline V lookup: CDR1 SGHAT, CDR2 FQNNGV. Sequencing runs each generated in excess of 160 million TCR-beta sequences derived from 15-18 subjects. TCRdb itself ran the 5' RACE reads through MiXCR, one entry per CDR3 protein. Of about 44,000 distinct CDR3 sequences listed, about 22% are singletons. This sequence was found in a man in his 60s with HTLV-1-associated myelopathy (HAM/TSP). Sequencing was carried out using PBMCs. The chain links TRBV11-2 to TRBJ2-1; 8 bases fit TRBD2. The CDR3 here is CASSTGVSGRAYNEQFF. For the CDR3, the DNA is TGTGCCAGCAGCACCGGAGTGAGCGGGAGAGCCTACAATGAGCAGTTCTTC.